The subject of this entry is one T cell receptor beta chain. Germline and junction disagree at one end, which may indicate a read error. TCRdb ran MiXCR on the PCR reads and lists one entry per CDR3 protein. The table shows 25,000 to 30,000 distinct CDR3 sequences, with around 53% occurring only once. Donors had localized lung adenocarcinoma, a non-small cell lung cancer. These data belong to a study of CD4 and CD8 cells across lung adenocarcinoma regions. Sample: CD8+ T cells from the center of a lung tumor. This TCR derives from a male donor with lung adenocarcinoma. The CD4 and CD8 labels of this study may be unreliable.

In DNA, the CDR3 is TGTGCCAGGGAAACAGGGGGCGGCGAGTCAGATACGCAGTACTTT. As protein: CARETGGGESDTQYF. The genes are TRBV6-1 and TRBJ2-3; 9 bases are a match to TRBD1. Germline CDR1 is MNHNS and CDR2 is SASEGT. This CDR3 comprises 15 residues.